This TCR beta chain appears in the sequencing data of a study of cytomegalovirus exposure and HLA in healthy donors. Study outcomes and limitations: Among TCR beta chains, those listed as cytomegalovirus-associated numbered 164. A likely sequencing artifact accounted for one observed cluster of highly shared sequence variants.

Amplification used 60 Vbeta primers and 13 Jbeta primers. Produced via immunoSEQ multiplex PCR; TCRdb's table is partial and in-frame only. The repertoire holds about 140,000 clones, with 75% to 90% as singletons. To note about this clone: What it binds is unknown.

This sequence originates from a female donor in good health and CMV-seronegative. Sequencing was performed on PBMCs.

The CDR3 here is CASSLVGLAAAYQETQYF. The CDR3 DNA reads as TGTGCCAGCAGCTTAGTGGGACTAGCGGCAGCGTACCAAGAGACCCAGTACTTC. This chain uses TRBV7-9 with TRBJ2-5; 11 nucleotides align to TRBD2. The CDR3 extends over 18 amino acids. V was clipped by 1 base and J by 0 bases; unmatched bases: 7. Germline values: CDR1 SEHNR, CDR2 FQNEAQ (reference sequence).